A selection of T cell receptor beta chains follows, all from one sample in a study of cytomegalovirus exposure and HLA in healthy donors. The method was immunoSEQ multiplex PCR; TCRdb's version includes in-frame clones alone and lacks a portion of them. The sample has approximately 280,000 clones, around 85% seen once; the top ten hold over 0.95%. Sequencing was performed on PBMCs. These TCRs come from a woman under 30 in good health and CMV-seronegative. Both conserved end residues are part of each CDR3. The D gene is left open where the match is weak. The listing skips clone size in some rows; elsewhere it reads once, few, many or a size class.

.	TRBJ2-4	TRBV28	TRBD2	TGTGCCAGCCACGGGACTAGCGGGGGAGCCGTTCCGTACTTC	CASHGTSGGAVPYF
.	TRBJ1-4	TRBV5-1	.	TGCGCCAGCAGCTTCGGGGAGGTCGGCGAAAAACTGTTTTTT	CASSFGEVGEKLFF
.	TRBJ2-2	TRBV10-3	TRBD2	TGTGCCATCAGGGGCGGAGCGGGGGGGCAATCCGGGGAGCTGTTTTTT	CAIRGGAGGQSGELFF
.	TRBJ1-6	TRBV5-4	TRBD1	TGTGCCAGCAGCGGCCGGGACAGAGGTAATTCACCCCTCCACTTT	CASSGRDRGNSPLHF
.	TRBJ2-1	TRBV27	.	TGTGCCAGCAGTTTACTCCCCCAGGTCTCCTACAATGAGCAGTTCTTC	CASSLLPQVSYNEQFF
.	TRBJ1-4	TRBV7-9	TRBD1	TGTGCCAGCAGCTCGGGGACAGGGGAAAAAGAAAAACTGTTTTTT	CASSSGTGEKEKLFF
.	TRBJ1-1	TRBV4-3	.	TGCGCCAGCAGCCAAGATGGATGGGGGGAGTACACTGAAGCTTTCTTT	CASSQDGWGEYTEAFF
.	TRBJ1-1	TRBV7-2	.	TGTGCCAGCAACCCTACAGGGACGAACACTGAAGCTTTCTTT	CASNPTGTNTEAFF
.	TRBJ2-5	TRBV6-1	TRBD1	TGTGCCAGCAGTGAAGGCAGGGGGAAGAACTTC	CASSEGRGKNF
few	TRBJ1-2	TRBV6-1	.	TGTGCCAGCAGTGTGCGGGCAGGCCGGGTAAACTATGGCTACACCTTC	CASSVRAGRVNYGYTF
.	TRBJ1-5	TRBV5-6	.	TGTGCCAGCAGCTTGGGGCAGGGGATACAGCCCCAGCATTTT	CASSLGQGIQPQHF
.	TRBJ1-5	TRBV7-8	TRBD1	TGTGCCAGCAGCTTAGTTCCGAGGGGGCAAAGCAATCAGCCCCAGCATTTT	CASSLVPRGQSNQPQHF
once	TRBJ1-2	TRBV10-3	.	TGTGCCATCAGTGAGTCGTACAGCACTAACTATGGCTACACCTTC	CAISESYSTNYGYTF
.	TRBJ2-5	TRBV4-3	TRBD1	TGCGCCAGCAGCCAAGGGACAGGGGGGGAGACCCAGTACTTC	CASSQGTGGETQYF
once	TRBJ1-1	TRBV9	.	TGTGCCAGCGGTACAAACACTGAAGCTTTCTTT	CASGTNTEAFF
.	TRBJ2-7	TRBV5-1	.	TGCGCCAGCAGCTCGTCTAGCTATAGCTCCTACGAGCAGTACTTC	CASSSSSYSSYEQYF
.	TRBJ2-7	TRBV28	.	TGTGCCAGCAGTTTCCCCGGGGAAAACGAGCAGTACTTC	CASSFPGENEQYF
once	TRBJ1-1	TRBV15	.	TGTGCCACCAGCAGACCCGACAGTGAAGCTTTCTTT	CATSRPDSEAFF
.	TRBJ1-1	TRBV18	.	TGTGCCAGCTCAGCAGTGAACACTGAAGCTTTCTTT	CASSAVNTEAFF
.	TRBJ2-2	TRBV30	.	TGTGCCTGGAGTGTCATCAACACCGGGGAGCTGTTTTTT	CAWSVINTGELFF
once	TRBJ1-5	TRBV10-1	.	TGCGCCAGACGGGGGGTCGAGACGGGTCAGCCCCAGCATTTT	CARRGVETGQPQHF
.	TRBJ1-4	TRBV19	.	TGTGCCAGTAGTCTAGAAGGAAGGGGACTGACCAATGAAAAACTGTTTTTT	CASSLEGRGLTNEKLFF
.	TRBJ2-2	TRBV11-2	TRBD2	TGTGCCAGCAGCGCCCGACTAGCGGGAGGCACCGGGGAGCTGTTTTTT	CASSARLAGGTGELFF
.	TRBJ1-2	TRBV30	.	TGTGCCTGGAGTCAGGGTGAGAATGGCTACACCTTC	CAWSQGENGYTF